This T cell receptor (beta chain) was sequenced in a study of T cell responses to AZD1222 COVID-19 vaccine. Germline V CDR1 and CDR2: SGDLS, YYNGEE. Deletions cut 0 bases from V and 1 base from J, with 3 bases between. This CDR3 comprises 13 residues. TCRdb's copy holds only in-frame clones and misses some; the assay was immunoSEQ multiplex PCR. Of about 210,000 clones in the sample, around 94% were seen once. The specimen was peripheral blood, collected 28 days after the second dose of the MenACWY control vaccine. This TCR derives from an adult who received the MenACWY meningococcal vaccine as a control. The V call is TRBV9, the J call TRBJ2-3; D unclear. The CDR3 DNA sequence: TGTGCCAGCAGCGTAGGGGGCACAGATACGCAGTATTTT. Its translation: CASSVGGTDTQYF.